Each of the 30 T cell receptor beta chains below was sequenced from the same sample in a study of shared clonotypes between healthy human individuals. Naive CD8 populations comprised CD45RO-negative cells positively selected for CCR7, excluding terminally differentiated effector memory CD45RA+ cells. Sequenced by immunoSEQ multiplex PCR; TCRdb stores in-frame clones only, minus some. The sample shows 550,000 to 600,000 clones, roughly 98% of them seen only once. Sequencing input: naive CD8+ T cells sorted from blood. These receptors were collected from a man in his thirties or forties in good health.

The chain couples TRBV29-1 to TRBJ2-7; D not certain. Deletions cut 2 bases from V and 7 bases from J, with 12 bases between. The CDR3 loop spans 12 amino acids. Germline V gives CDR1 SQVTM, CDR2 ANQGSEA. Here the CDR3 reads CSVETTAREQYF. CDR3 nucleotide sequence: TGCAGCGTTGAAACAACGGCGAGGGAGCAGTACTTC.

This sequence joins TRBV27 and TRBJ1-5; D not certain. Trimming pared 5 bases from V and 7 bases from J, leaving 9 bases between. Germline V gene lookup returns CDR1 MNHEY and CDR2 SMNVEV (reference sequence). The CDR3 has 12 residues. CDR3 coding DNA: TGTGCCAGCAGTGCCCCAAGACAGCCCCAGCATTTT. Translated, it gives CASSAPRQPQHF.

The V gene is TRBV9, the J gene TRBJ2-2; 7 nucleotides agree with TRBD1. V lost 4 bases, J lost 0 bases, and 6 bases stayed unmatched. This CDR3 has 16 amino acids. The V gene's germline CDR1 is SGDLS and CDR2 YYNGEE. As DNA, the CDR3 is TGTGCCAGCAGCCTTAGAGGGACAGCGAACACCGGGGAGCTGTTTTTT. Its translation is CASSLRGTANTGELFF.

V and J are TRBV5-1 and TRBJ2-7; 7 bases are a match to TRBD2. CDR3 length: 14 amino acids. Germline V gene data show CDR1 as SGHRS and CDR2 as YFSETQ. With 3 bases clipped from V and 3 bases from J, the junction kept 6 bases outside the gene matches. In DNA form, the CDR3 reads TGCGCCAGCAGCTCAAGCGGACTAGTCTACGAGCAGTACTTC. This encodes CASSSSGLVYEQYF.

The V gene is TRBV7-2, the J gene TRBJ2-7; perhaps TRBD2 as D (6 bases). Germline V gives CDR1 SGHTA, CDR2 FQGNSA. V was shortened by 3 bases and J by 3 bases, with 18 bases between the two germline ends. There are 16 residues in the CDR3. DNA of the CDR3: TGTGCCAGCAGCTTCACCCCGGGACTGGGGGACTACGAGCAGTACTTC. It yields the protein CASSFTPGLGDYEQYF.

V is TRBV27 and J is TRBJ2-1; D gene unclear. The CDR3 length is 14 residues. Germline V CDR1 and CDR2: MNHEY, SMNVEV (reference sequence). The V and J ends lost 3 bases and 5 bases respectively, with 11 bases between them. The CDR3 spells CASSFRIGDNEQFF. CDR3 in DNA: TGTGCCAGCAGTTTCCGGATAGGAGACAATGAGCAGTTCTTC.

This sequence joins TRBV19 and TRBJ2-5, with a weak D call TRBD1 (6 bases). Per the germline V gene, CDR1 is LNHDA and CDR2 is SQIVND (reference sequence). There are 14 residues in the CDR3. V was cut by 8 bases and J by 5 bases, with 18 bases left in between. CDR3 amino acids: CASRHQGTSETQYF. CDR3 DNA: TGTGCCAGTCGACATCAGGGGACCAGCGAGACCCAGTACTTC.

This clone has more than one count but fewer than ten. The same CDR3 arises from other DNA sequences in this sample as well. The chain employs TRBV5-1 and TRBJ2-7, with unresolved D. CDR1 and CDR2 from the germline V gene are SGHRS and YFSETQ. The V end was cut by 0 bases, the J end by 2 bases, with 3 bases between. This CDR3 comprises 12 residues. CDR3 sequence (DNA): TGCGCCAGCAGCTTGGGGGCCTACGAGCAGTACTTC. Its translation: CASSLGAYEQYF.

This chain joins TRBV7-8 and TRBJ1-1, with a weak D call TRBD1 (5 bases). This CDR3 is 11 amino acids long. V shed 6 bases and J shed 6 bases, with 8 bases lying between them. Germline V gene data show CDR1 as SGHVS and CDR2 as FQNEAQ. The CDR3 sequence is CASRGTSEAFF. The CDR3 DNA reads as TGTGCCAGCAGAGGGACGTCTGAAGCTTTCTTT.

The chain joins TRBV4-3 to TRBJ1-2; D uncertain. The CDR3 runs 16 residues. V was trimmed by 0 bases and J by 4 bases, leaving 15 bases between them. CDR1 is LGHNA and CDR2 is YSLEER in the germline V gene. CDR3 in amino acids: CASSQENYPTGYGYTF. The CDR3 nucleotides are TGCGCCAGCAGCCAAGAGAATTACCCAACGGGCTATGGCTACACCTTC.

CDR3 protein: CASSLAYSGDNEQFF. The CDR3 DNA reads as TGTGCCAGCAGCTTGGCGTACAGTGGGGACAATGAGCAGTTCTTC. This chain links TRBV5-4 with TRBJ2-1, with no clear D. V lost 0 bases to trimming and J lost 5 bases, with 12 bases between them. CDR1 and CDR2 (germline): SGHNT, YYREEE (reference sequence). There are 15 residues in the CDR3.

The V gene is TRBV27, the J gene TRBJ1-2, with a weak D call TRBD1 (5 bases). Deletions cut 1 base from V and 4 bases from J, with 13 bases between. Per the germline V gene, CDR1 is MNHEY and CDR2 is SMNVEV (reference sequence). This CDR3 comprises 15 residues. The CDR3 DNA follows: TGTGCCAGCAGTTTATTTGACAGCGGTGGCTATGGCTACACCTTC. Residues: CASSLFDSGGYGYTF.

This CDR3 reads CASSSYRDTGELFF. CDR3 bases: TGTGCCAGCAGCTCTTACAGGGACACCGGGGAGCTGTTTTTT. The chain links TRBV27 to TRBJ2-2, with a possible D match to TRBD1 (6 bases). The germline gives CDR1 MNHEY, CDR2 SMNVEV (reference sequence). The CDR3 has 14 amino acids. The V and J ends lost 6 bases and 3 bases respectively, with 11 bases between them.

Of note for this clone: Different DNA sequences within this sample yield the same CDR3. The chain carries TRBV20-1 and TRBJ2-7; no clear D gene. Germline V CDR1 and CDR2: DFQATT, SNEGSKA (reference sequence). Trimming took off 5 bases at V and 4 bases at J, with 9 bases between the two ends. The CDR3 sequence is 11 residues long. This chain's CDR3 is CSARLGYEQYF. CDR3 DNA sequence: TGCAGTGCTCGCCTGGGGTACGAGCAGTACTTC.

The V call is TRBV13, the J call TRBJ2-7, with 9 bases fitting TRBD1. V shed 6 bases and J 7 bases; nucleotides not matched to a gene: 19. In germline, CDR1 is PRHDT, CDR2 FYEKMQ (reference sequence). This CDR3 spans 17 amino acids. Written as DNA, the CDR3 is TGTGCCAGCAGTTTTAAAGCGACCGGGACAGGGACTTGGGAGCAGTACTTC. Protein sequence: CASSFKATGTGTWEQYF.

The chain joins TRBV6-1 to TRBJ2-7; D is undetermined. Trimming took 5 bases from V and 3 from J, leaving 11 bases between them. CDR3 length: 13 amino acids. Germline CDR1 reads MNHNS; CDR2 reads SASEGT. This CDR3 is CASSPRLNYEQYF. In DNA form, the CDR3 reads TGTGCCAGCAGTCCTCGACTGAACTACGAGCAGTACTTC.

J is TRBJ2-1 and V is TRBV5-1, with 8 nucleotides matching TRBD1. V lost 0 bases, J lost 6 bases, and 5 bases stayed unmatched. CDR1 is SGHRS, CDR2 YFSETQ, per germline. The CDR3 length is 15 residues. The CDR3 region has the DNA TGCGCCAGCAGCTTGGCCGGACAGGGCCCCAATGAGCAGTTCTTC. Encoded protein: CASSLAGQGPNEQFF.

This rearrangement joins TRBV30 to TRBJ1-2; D might be TRBD1 (6 bases). This CDR3 contains 13 residues. V gave up 0 bases and J gave up 7 bases, with 12 bases separating them. Per the germline V gene, CDR1 is GTSNPN and CDR2 is SVGIG (reference sequence). CDR3 in amino acids: CAWSVGGASGYTF. CDR3 in DNA: TGTGCCTGGAGTGTAGGGGGGGCCAGTGGCTACACCTTC.

The chain couples TRBV7-9 to TRBJ2-7; 10 bases are a match to TRBD1. Germline-derived CDR1 and CDR2 are SEHNR and FQNEAQ (reference sequence). J was trimmed by 2 bases and V by 1 base; bases with no gene match: 8. The CDR3 loop spans 17 amino acids. For the CDR3, the DNA is TGTGCCAGCAGCTTAGAAGACATCGGGACAGGGGCCTACGAGCAGTACTTC. This sequence encodes CASSLEDIGTGAYEQYF.

Note on this clone: Distinct nucleotide sequences in the sample also encode this CDR3. This sequence joins TRBV7-9 and TRBJ2-7; D not resolved. Germline V gene sequence: CDR1 SEHNR, CDR2 FQNEAQ (reference sequence). The CDR3 contains 14 residues. V lost 5 bases, J lost 2 bases, and 13 bases lay in between. CDR3 in DNA: TGTGCCAGCAGCCCAACGGGCCAAACCTACGAGCAGTACTTC. This gives the protein CASSPTGQTYEQYF.

The genes are TRBV7-9 and TRBJ1-5, with D tentatively TRBD1 (5 bases). V was trimmed by 4 bases and J by 8 bases, leaving 21 bases between them. This CDR3 is 16 amino acids long. The germline CDR1 and CDR2 sequences are SEHNR and FQNEAQ (reference sequence). This CDR3 is CASSSLGGLLNEPQHF. The CDR3 DNA reads TGTGCCAGCAGCTCTCTCGGGGGACTGTTAAATGAGCCCCAGCATTTT. The full variable domain, completed using reference TRBV7-9 and TRBJ1-5, is DTGVSQNPRHKITKRGQNVTFRCDPISEHNRLYWYRQTLGQGPEFLTYFQNEAQLEKSRLLSDRFSAERPKGSFSTLEIQRTEQGDSAMYLCASSSLGGLLNEPQHFGDGTRLSIL.

This chain uses TRBV4-2 with TRBJ2-7; 8 nucleotides match TRBD1. This CDR3 contains 14 residues. Unmatched junction bases numbered 2, after V lost 1 base and J lost 3 bases. Germline CDR1 reads LGHNA; CDR2 reads YNFKEQ. In DNA form, the CDR3 reads TGTGCCAGCAGCCAAGGGACAGGGTACTACGAGCAGTACTTC. This codes for CASSQGTGYYEQYF.

The J gene is TRBJ2-7, the V gene TRBV29-1; weak D call: TRBD2 (6 bases). Germline V gives CDR1 SQVTM, CDR2 ANQGSEA. This CDR3 region has 12 residues. The ends were cut back, 5 bases at V and 0 bases at J, with 8 bases in the middle. CDR3 loop: CSVIADSYEQYF. The CDR3 coding sequence is TGCAGCGTTATAGCGGACTCCTACGAGCAGTACTTC.

Here the CDR3 DNA reads TGCAGCGTTGAGGTGACTAGCGGGAACGAGCAGTACTTC. This codes for CSVEVTSGNEQYF. V gene TRBV29-1 combines with J gene TRBJ2-7, with 11 bases fitting TRBD2. The CDR3 has 13 residues. J lost 5 bases, V lost 3 bases, and 3 bases had no gene match. The germline V gene encodes CDR1 SQVTM and CDR2 ANQGSEA.

The chain recombines TRBV7-9 with TRBJ1-3, with D perhaps TRBD1 (5 bases). The CDR3 covers 17 residues. Trimming took off 5 bases at V and 0 bases at J, with 17 bases between the two ends. Germline V gene sequence: CDR1 SEHNR, CDR2 FQNEAQ (reference sequence). The CDR3 DNA sequence: TGTGCCAGCAGCCCCACCCGGGGGAGTGCCTCTGGAAACACCATATATTTT. Translating gives CASSPTRGSASGNTIYF.

This clone was detected only once. The chain has TRBV5-1 and TRBJ2-7; D not certain. The CDR3 spans 13 residues. Between the trimmed V and J ends, which lost 1 base and 5 bases, there was a span of 10 bases. From germline, CDR1 is SGHRS and CDR2 YFSETQ. CDR3: CASSLNFADEQYF. The CDR3 bases are TGCGCCAGCAGCTTGAATTTTGCAGACGAGCAGTACTTC.

The gene calls are TRBV28 and TRBJ2-7; TRBD2 agrees at 7 bases. In germline, CDR1 is MDHEN, CDR2 SYDVKM. V shed 5 bases, J shed 5 bases, and the junction held 15 bases outside the gene matches. This CDR3 is built from 16 residues. The CDR3 nucleotides read TGTGCCAGCAGTCCGGGTGCGGGAGCATTCGAGGACGAGCAGTACTTC. Translating it yields CASSPGAGAFEDEQYF.

This chain connects TRBV27 to TRBJ2-6; perhaps D is TRBD1 or TRBD2 (5 bases each). Germline CDR1 is MNHEY and CDR2 is SMNVEV (reference sequence). This CDR3 has 16 residues. V lost 4 bases, J lost 1 base, and 11 bases lay in between. The CDR3 region is CASSYRGVSGANVLTF. In DNA, the CDR3 is TGTGCCAGCAGTTATCGAGGGGTTTCTGGGGCCAACGTCCTGACTTTC.

The chain employs TRBV10-1 and TRBJ2-1; 11 nucleotides match TRBD2. V dropped 5 bases and J dropped 5; count of bases not matched to a gene: 5. The CDR3 extends over 15 amino acids. Germline-derived CDR1 and CDR2 are WNHNN and SYGVQD (reference sequence). CDR3 in amino acids: CASSSGLAGNNEQFF. The CDR3 DNA is TGCGCCAGCAGTTCCGGACTAGCGGGTAACAATGAGCAGTTCTTC.

The chain carries TRBV4-1 and TRBJ2-3; D ambiguous. The CDR3 length is 14 residues. V shed 0 bases and J shed 2 bases, with 6 bases lying between them. Per the germline V gene, CDR1 is MGHRA and CDR2 is YSYEKL. The CDR3 DNA reads TGCGCCAGCAGCCAAGACACGTACACAGATACGCAGTATTTT. Its translation is CASSQDTYTDTQYF.